The 17 T cell receptor beta chains listed next were all sequenced from one sample in a study of T-cell reconstitution after alpha-beta-depleted transplantation in children. Preparation of the TCRbeta library used unique molecular identifiers. TCRdb called the PCR reads again in MiXCR, with one record for every CDR3 protein. Here the sample spans 250,000 or so distinct CDR3 sequences, around 25% being singletons. The source material was PBMCs, mostly from graft donor cells, sampled 360 days after TCRalphabeta/CD19-depleted stem cell transplant. These receptors were taken from a female patient aged 2 to 10 who had a stem cell transplant for congenital amegakaryocytic thrombocytopenia, so the T cells may come from the graft donor.

Regarding this clonotype: This may come from a read error, since a much larger clone is one base off. The chain uses TRBV10-3 and TRBJ1-3; D perhaps matches TRBD1 (5 bases). CDR1 and CDR2 (germline): ENHRY, SYGVKD. The CDR3 is 14 residues long. The chain's CDR3 is CATRDYSSGYTIYF. In DNA form, the CDR3 reads TGTGCCACCCGGGACTACAGCTCTGGATACACCATATATTTT.

This rearrangement joins TRBV10-2 to TRBJ1-5, with D maybe TRBD1 (6 bases). CDR1 is WSHSY and CDR2 is SAAADI in the germline V gene. The CDR3 consists of 14 residues. Trimming took off 5 bases at V and 7 bases at J, with 15 bases between the two ends. The CDR3 is CASSLQGFMQPQHF. For the CDR3, the DNA is TGCGCCAGCAGTTTACAGGGATTTATGCAGCCCCAGCATTTT.

In this sample, this clonotype turned up a few times. The chain carries TRBV2 and TRBJ2-2; TRBD2 agrees at 8 bases. Trimming removed 9 bases from V and 6 bases from J; junction bases left unmatched: 9. Germline assignment: CDR1 SNHLY and CDR2 FYNNEI. CDR3 size: 14 residues. The CDR3 DNA sequence: TGTGCCAGTTGGCCTATCGGGGGGGCCGGGGAGCTGTTTTTT. Its translation: CASWPIGGAGELFF.

This chain connects TRBV4-2 to TRBJ2-3; the match to TRBD2 covers 11 bases. This CDR3 has 16 amino acids. With V trimmed by 2 bases and J by 2 bases, 3 bases remained unmatched. Germline V gene lookup returns CDR1 LGHNA and CDR2 YNFKEQ. Here the CDR3 reads CASSQLAGGNTDTQYF. The DNA of the CDR3 is TGTGCCAGCAGCCAACTAGCGGGGGGCAACACAGATACGCAGTATTTT.

The chain carries TRBV9 and TRBJ1-1; the match to TRBD1 covers 7 bases. Germline V gene data show CDR1 as SGDLS and CDR2 as YYNGEE. The CDR3 sequence is 14 residues long. V lost 0 bases, J lost 7 bases, and 6 bases stayed unmatched. The CDR3 loop reads CASSVAGQSIEAFF. Written as DNA, the CDR3 is TGTGCCAGCAGCGTAGCGGGACAGAGCATTGAAGCTTTCTTT.

This clonotype was counted only a few times. J is TRBJ2-7 and V is TRBV6-2 or TRBV6-3; TRBD2 aligns across 8 bases. The ends lost 0 bases at V and 0 bases at J; junction bases unmatched: 4. This CDR3 is 16 amino acids long. CDR1 is MNHEY and CDR2 is SVGEGT in the germline V gene. The CDR3 nucleotides read TGTGCCAGCAGTTACTCGAGGACTAGCAGCTCCTACGAGCAGTACTTC. Translated: CASSYSRTSSSYEQYF.

This clonotype was seen ten or more times. The V call is TRBV12-3 or TRBV12-4, the J call TRBJ2-1; 8 nucleotides align to TRBD1. The CDR3 covers 15 residues. The ends lost 4 bases at V and 4 bases at J; junction bases unmatched: 6. The DNA of the CDR3 is TGTGCCAGCAGTTCTCCGGGACAGGATTACAATGAGCAGTTCTTC. The encoded protein is CASSSPGQDYNEQFF.

The table lists this clonotype with many counts. The chain combines TRBV7-6 with TRBJ2-1; TRBD1 is a possible D gene (5 bases). The CDR3 has 15 amino acids. Between the trimmed V and J ends, which lost 5 bases and 2 bases, there was a span of 13 bases. Germline CDR1 reads SGHVS; CDR2 reads FNYEAQ. CDR3 residues: CASSLHQGTYNEQFF. The CDR3 coding sequence is TGTGCCAGCAGCCTACACCAGGGTACCTACAATGAGCAGTTCTTC. The full variable domain, with the rest looked up from reference TRBV7-6 and TRBJ2-1, is GAGVSQSPRYKVTKRGQDVALRCDPISGHVSLYWYRQALGQGPEFLTYFNYEAQQDKSGLPNDRFSAERPEGSISTLTIQRTEQRDSAMYRCASSLHQGTYNEQFFGPGTRLTVL.

The chain employs TRBV29-1 and TRBJ2-3; 7 nucleotides align to TRBD1. Germline V lookup: CDR1 SQVTM, CDR2 ANQGSEA. Trimming cost V 2 bases and J 4 bases; bases outside gene matches: 3. The length of the CDR3 is 13 residues. CDR3 sequence: CSVETGAPDTQYF. The CDR3, as DNA: TGCAGCGTTGAAACAGGGGCCCCAGATACGCAGTATTTT.

The rearrangement links TRBV2 to TRBJ2-3, with 7 bases lining up with TRBD1. The V gene end was trimmed by 7 bases and the J gene end by 2 bases; junction bases not matched to a gene: 6. This CDR3 spans 14 amino acids. Germline assignment: CDR1 SNHLY and CDR2 FYNNEI. The CDR3 nucleotides are TGTGCCAGCAATTCAGGGGGACCCACAGATACGCAGTATTTT. Translating it yields CASNSGGPTDTQYF.

This clonotype has at least ten counts. The V and J genes are TRBV6-2 or TRBV6-3 and TRBJ1-1; no definite D call. The CDR3 is 11 amino acids. The germline CDR1 and CDR2 sequences are MNHEY and SVGEGT. Trimming shortened V by 5 bases and J by 5 bases, and 6 bases separated the two germline ends. CDR3 nucleotide sequence: TGTGCCAGCAGTGGCGGGACTGAAGCTTTCTTT. Translated: CASSGGTEAFF.

As to this clonotype: One end of the junction varies from germline; a read error may be responsible. The V gene is TRBV7-2, the J gene TRBJ1-1; D not certain. The CDR3 length is 15 residues. Looked up from germline, CDR1 is SGHTA and CDR2 is FQGNSA. The CDR3 nucleotides are TGTGCCAGCACCCTCAGTGGACGATTGAACACTGAAGCCTTCTTT. It translates to CASTLSGRLNTEAFF. Based on the CDR3 plus reference TRBV7-2 and TRBJ1-1, the full variable domain is GAGVSQSPSNKVTEKGKDVELRCDPISGHTALYWYRQSLGQGLEFLIYFQGNSAPDKSGLPSDRFSAERTGGSVSTLTIQRTQQEDSAVYLCASTLSGRLNTEAFFGQGTRLTVV.

This clonotype was seen only a few times. The chain joins TRBV12-3 or TRBV12-4 to TRBJ1-5; 7 bases match TRBD1. CDR3 length: 13 residues. Trimming at V came to 8 bases and at J to 7 bases, leaving 8 bases not matched to a gene. The CDR3 sequence: CASYPGGQQPQHF. CDR3 in DNA: TGTGCCAGCTACCCAGGGGGGCAACAGCCCCAGCATTTT.

The chain is built from TRBV5-1 and TRBJ1-1; a possible D gene is TRBD1 (6 bases). V lost 4 bases and J lost 1, with 17 bases in between. The CDR3 loop spans 16 amino acids. Looked up from germline, CDR1 is SGHRS and CDR2 is YFSETQ. In DNA, the CDR3 is TGCGCCAGCAGCGTAGGGGGGTACAATGGGAACACTGAAGCTTTCTTT. Encoded protein: CASSVGGYNGNTEAFF.

The DNA for the CDR3 is TGCAGTGCTAGACGAGGGACTTCCCTTGAGCAGTACTTC. This codes for CSARRGTSLEQYF. The J gene is TRBJ2-7, the V gene TRBV20-1; D is possibly TRBD2 (6 bases). V was pared by 2 bases and J by 7 bases, with 15 bases between. The CDR3 sequence is 13 residues long. From germline, CDR1 is DFQATT and CDR2 SNEGSKA (reference sequence).

The V call is TRBV5-1, the J call TRBJ2-2; the D gene is possibly TRBD2 (6 bases). Germline assignment: CDR1 SGHRS and CDR2 YFSETQ. V was shortened by 4 bases and J by 4 bases, with 11 bases between the two germline ends. The length of the CDR3 is 14 residues. The CDR3: CASSAGGATGELFF. The CDR3 region has the DNA TGCGCCAGCAGCGCCGGGGGAGCCACCGGGGAGCTGTTTTTT.

The genes are TRBV20-1 and TRBJ2-5; no firm D call. Germline loops: CDR1 DFQATT, CDR2 SNEGSKA (reference sequence). The CDR3 covers 13 residues. The V and J ends lost 3 bases and 2 bases respectively, with 10 bases between them. This CDR3 is CSASQSLQETQYF. In DNA, the CDR3 is TGCAGTGCTAGTCAGAGCTTGCAAGAGACCCAGTACTTC.